Detailed here is one T cell receptor beta chain. The sample is drawn from a study of blood T cell repertoires in COVID-19. Study details: Samples came from the United States, Italy and Spain, spanning acute and convalescent COVID-19.

In the authors' methods: Amplification of reference gene primers provided the estimated nucleated cell counts. Data came from immunoSEQ multiplex PCR; TCRdb stores just in-frame clones and leaves some out. Clonal size and the V and J genes are those of that table, whereas D and trimming came from the DNA. The repertoire holds more than 80,000 clones, with over 70% as singletons. V was trimmed by 6 bases and J by 0 bases, leaving 15 bases between them. The length of the CDR3 is 16 residues. CDR1 is MNHNY, CDR2 SVGAGI, per germline (reference sequence). J is TRBJ1-3 and V is TRBV6-6; D is perhaps TRBD1 (5 bases). The TCR originated in a human donor with acute or convalescent COVID-19. The donor label of this sample is uncertain. The material sequenced was peripheral blood. The DNA of the CDR3 is TGTGCCAGCAGACGCGATGGGGGGTCCTCTGGAAACACCATATATTTT. Amino acid sequence: CASRRDGGSSGNTIYF.